A selection of T cell receptor beta chains follows, all from one sample in a study of shared clonotypes between healthy human individuals. Using immunoSEQ multiplex PCR, the repertoire was profiled, and TCRdb retains in-frame clones only, with some absent. Found here are some 2.1 million clones, roughly 94% of them singletons; the top ten hold 0.13%. Sequencing was performed on naive CD4+ T cells sorted from blood. These receptors all stem from a man younger than 35 in good health. CDR3s include the opening cysteine and the closing phenylalanine or tryptophan. Each record gives: D gene, V gene, CDR3 length, J gene, clone size, CDR3 protein, CDR3 DNA. D genes are given only for firm matches. Clone size is shown for a subset of rows, as once, few, many or a class of expanded clone.

TRBD1,TRBV5-1,14,TRBJ2-3,-,CASSRQGPTDTQYF,TGCGCCAGCAGCCGACAGGGGCCGACAGATACGCAGTATTTT
-,TRBV6-6,15,TRBJ2-3,-,CASSHQEPAGGTQYF,TGTGCCAGCAGTCACCAGGAGCCCGCTGGTGGTACGCAGTATTTT
-,TRBV10-3,11,TRBJ2-2,-,CAIATTGELFF,TGTGCCATCGCAACCACCGGGGAGCTGTTTTTT
TRBD2,TRBV4-1,16,TRBJ2-1,-,CASSQFTGTSYNEQFF,TGCGCCAGCAGCCAGTTCACTGGGACTAGCTACAATGAGCAGTTCTTC
-,TRBV6-1,15,TRBJ1-2,-,CASSARDGGFYGYTF,TGTGCCAGCAGTGCCCGGGACGGAGGTTTCTATGGCTACACCTTC
-,TRBV7-9,15,TRBJ2-1,-,CASSSGGLPGNEQFF,TGTGCCAGCAGCTCCGGGGGACTCCCCGGCAATGAGCAGTTCTTC
-,TRBV2,13,TRBJ2-5,-,CASRQDLGGTQYF,TGTGCCAGCAGGCAGGACTTGGGGGGGACCCAGTACTTC
-,TRBV9,14,TRBJ1-3,-,CASSAGISGNTIYF,TGTGCCAGCAGCGCCGGGATCTCTGGAAACACCATATATTTT
-,TRBV18,14,TRBJ1-6,-,CASSYSPGSSPLHF,TGTGCCAGCTCATACTCCCCCGGTAGTTCACCCCTCCACTTT
-,TRBV10-3,13,TRBJ1-2,-,CAIRQQVNGGYTF,TGTGCCATCAGGCAGCAAGTTAACGGTGGCTACACCTTC
-,TRBV10-3,13,TRBJ1-2,once,CAISESMGYGYTF,TGTGCCATCAGTGAGTCGATGGGTTATGGGTACACCTTC
-,TRBV10-1,14,TRBJ2-3,-,CASALREGTDTQYF,TGCGCCAGCGCCCTGCGTGAGGGCACAGATACGCAGTATTTT
-,TRBV6-5,15,TRBJ1-2,once,CASKRFRDAGYGYTF,TGTGCCAGCAAACGCTTCCGGGACGCGGGCTATGGCTACACCTTC
-,TRBV19,10,TRBJ2-5,-,CASRGKTQYF,TGTGCCAGTAGAGGGAAGACCCAGTACTTC
-,TRBV7-2,16,TRBJ2-1,-,CASRGRPGLAYNEQFF,TGTGCCAGCAGAGGCCGTCCGGGGCTAGCGTACAATGAGCAGTTCTTC
TRBD2,TRBV5-1,16,TRBJ2-1,once,CASGTGTSGRYNEQFF,TGCGCCAGCGGAACCGGGACTAGCGGGAGATACAATGAGCAGTTCTTC
-,TRBV7-2,14,TRBJ2-1,-,CASSSPGSYNEQFF,TGTGCCAGCAGCTCCCCGGGGTCTTACAATGAGCAGTTCTTC
-,TRBV9,15,TRBJ2-5,-,CASSGDKGWRETQYF,TGTGCCAGCAGCGGGGACAAGGGGTGGCGGGAGACCCAGTACTTC
-,TRBV5-1,15,TRBJ2-7,-,CASSLDSGRGYEQYF,TGCGCCAGCAGCTTGGACTCCGGTAGGGGGTACGAGCAGTACTTC
TRBD1,TRBV6-6,16,TRBJ1-2,-,CASSPGGDRGNYGYTF,TGTGCCAGCAGCCCCGGCGGGGACAGGGGAAACTATGGCTACACCTTC
-,TRBV5-1,14,TRBJ1-5,-,CASSLGQENQPQHF,TGCGCCAGCAGCTTGGGACAGGAGAATCAGCCCCAGCATTTT
TRBD2,TRBV5-4,15,TRBJ2-3,many,CASSFAGEVSDTQYF,TGTGCCAGCAGCTTTGCGGGAGAAGTATCAGATACGCAGTATTTT
TRBD1,TRBV6-5,14,TRBJ1-4,-,CASRRQGGNEKLFF,TGTGCCAGCAGAAGACAGGGGGGAAATGAAAAACTGTTTTTT
TRBD2,TRBV18,15,TRBJ2-3,-,CASSPAGGSTDTQYF,TGTGCCAGCTCACCAGCGGGGGGCAGCACAGATACGCAGTATTTT
-,TRBV6-9,15,TRBJ2-7,-,CASTRTGRHPYEQYF,TGTGCCAGCACTCGAACAGGGAGACATCCCTACGAGCAGTACTTC
-,TRBV4-3,13,TRBJ1-3,few,CASSQEGGNTIYF,TGCGCCAGCAGCCAAGAGGGCGGAAACACCATATATTTT
-,TRBV2,16,TRBJ1-6,-,CASGSDAGGNNSPLHF,TGTGCCAGCGGCTCTGATGCAGGTGGTAATAATTCACCCCTCCACTTT
TRBD1,TRBV2,15,TRBJ1-2,-,CASSSPGQGLYGYTF,TGTGCCAGCAGTTCCCCGGGACAGGGATTATATGGCTACACCTTC
-,TRBV5-1,15,TRBJ2-3,-,CASSLTQGPQDTQYF,TGCGCCAGCAGCTTAACTCAAGGTCCACAAGATACGCAGTATTTT
-,TRBV6-5,15,TRBJ1-6,-,CATTAGVGYNSPLHF,TGTGCCACCACGGCAGGGGTTGGATATAATTCACCCCTCCACTTT
TRBD2,TRBV5-1,17,TRBJ2-1,-,CASSPGLAPSSYNEQFF,TGCGCCAGCAGCCCGGGACTAGCGCCTAGCTCCTACAATGAGCAGTTCTTC
TRBD2,TRBV9,17,TRBJ2-1,-,CASSVGTSGRADNEQFF,TGTGCCAGCAGCGTAGGCACTAGCGGGAGGGCCGACAATGAGCAGTTCTTC